These 7 T cell receptor beta chains came from one sample sequenced in a study of technical replicates of blood from a handful of donors. Using immunoSEQ multiplex PCR, the repertoire was profiled, and TCRdb retains in-frame clones only, with some absent. There are 55,000 to 80,000 clones in the sample; roughly 98% occur only once, and roughly 0.15% lies in the top ten. Sequencing was performed on T cells isolated from PBMCs. The receptor set was obtained from a human donor in good health.

The chain joins TRBV7-9 to TRBJ1-6; D remains ambiguous. Between the trimmed V and J ends, which lost 5 bases and 14 bases, there was a span of 22 bases. CDR1 is SEHNR, CDR2 FQNEAQ, per germline (reference sequence). The CDR3 loop spans 15 amino acids. The CDR3 spells CASSLLSLDISALHF. The CDR3 coding sequence is TGTGCCAGCAGCCTACTCAGCCTCGACATCTCAGCCCTCCACTTT.

The rearrangement links TRBV4-1 to TRBJ2-6; 9 bases line up with TRBD1. This CDR3 spans 19 amino acids. Trimming removed 1 base from V and 0 bases from J; junction bases left unmatched: 7. Germline V gives CDR1 MGHRA, CDR2 YSYEKL. In DNA, the CDR3 is TGCGCCAGCAGCCAAGGACGGACAGGGGCCTCCTCTGGGGCCAACGTCCTGACTTTC. Protein sequence: CASSQGRTGASSGANVLTF.

This clone was picked up one time. The genes are TRBV28 and TRBJ1-4; D may be TRBD1 (6 bases). The CDR3 consists of 14 residues. Trimming took off 3 bases at V and 5 bases at J, with 10 bases between the two ends. CDR1 MDHEN and CDR2 SYDVKM come from the germline V gene. This chain's CDR3 is CASSFRQGNEKLFF. The CDR3, as DNA: TGTGCCAGCAGTTTTAGGCAGGGGAATGAAAAACTGTTTTTT.

The chain combines TRBV6-5 with TRBJ2-7; D is possibly TRBD2 (5 bases). The CDR3 length is 16 residues. V dropped 2 bases and J dropped 3 bases, with 17 bases sitting between them. Germline assignment: CDR1 MNHEY and CDR2 SVGAGI. Here the CDR3 reads CASSYGLAIPNYEQYF. The CDR3 bases are TGTGCCAGCAGTTACGGCCTAGCCATACCCAACTACGAGCAGTACTTC.

The chain has TRBV25-1 and TRBJ1-1; TRBD1 matches at 7 bases. With V trimmed by 4 bases and J by 1 base, 0 bases remained unmatched. The germline gives CDR1 MGHDK, CDR2 SYGVNS. The CDR3 covers 13 residues. CDR3 DNA: TGTGCCAGCAGTGGACAGGGGAACACTGAAGCTTTCTTT. This sequence encodes CASSGQGNTEAFF.

This clone has more than one count but fewer than ten. The chain combines TRBV27 with TRBJ1-2; 7 bases agree with TRBD1. Losses at the gene ends were 6 bases for V and 14 bases for J; bases not matched to a gene: 12. Germline CDR1 MNHEY, CDR2 SMNVEV (reference sequence). This CDR3 is built from 12 residues. The CDR3 sequence: CASRHRDSVWTF. The CDR3 DNA follows: TGTGCCAGCAGACACCGGGACAGCGTATGGACCTTC.

This clone was counted once. The chain carries TRBV27 and TRBJ1-5, with D uncertain. Germline loops: CDR1 MNHEY, CDR2 SMNVEV (reference sequence). The V end was cut by 5 bases, the J end by 3 bases, with 17 bases between. CDR3 length: 16 residues. The CDR3 sequence is CASSPLPGNDNQPQHF. CDR3 in DNA: TGTGCCAGCAGTCCACTTCCGGGAAATGACAATCAGCCCCAGCATTTT.